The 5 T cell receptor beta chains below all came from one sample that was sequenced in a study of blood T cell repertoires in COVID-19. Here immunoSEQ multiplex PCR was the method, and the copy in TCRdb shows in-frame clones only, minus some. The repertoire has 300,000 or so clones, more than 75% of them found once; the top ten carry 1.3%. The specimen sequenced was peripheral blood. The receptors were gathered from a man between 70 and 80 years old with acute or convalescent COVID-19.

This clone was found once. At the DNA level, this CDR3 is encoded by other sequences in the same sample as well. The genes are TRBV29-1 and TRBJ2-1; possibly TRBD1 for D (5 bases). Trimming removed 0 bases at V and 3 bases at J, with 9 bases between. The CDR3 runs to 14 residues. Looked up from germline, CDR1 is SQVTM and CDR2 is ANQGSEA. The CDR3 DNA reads TGCAGCGTTGAAGAAGACAGAGACTACAATGAGCAGTTCTTC. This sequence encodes CSVEEDRDYNEQFF.

The CDR3 sequence is CASSSRGGIDEQFF. The CDR3 DNA sequence: TGTGCCAGCAGCTCGAGGGGGGGAATCGATGAGCAGTTCTTC. The gene calls are TRBV7-2 and TRBJ2-1; D is possibly TRBD2 (7 bases). The CDR3 has 14 residues. Germline values: CDR1 SGHTA, CDR2 FQGNSA. V gave up 4 bases and J gave up 8 bases, with 15 bases separating them.

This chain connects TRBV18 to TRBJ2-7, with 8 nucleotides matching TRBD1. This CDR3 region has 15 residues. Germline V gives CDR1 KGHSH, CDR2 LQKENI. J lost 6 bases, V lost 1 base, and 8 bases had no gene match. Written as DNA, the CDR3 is TGTGCCAGCTCACCACAAGCAGGGGGCTTCTCCGAGCAGTACTTC. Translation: CASSPQAGGFSEQYF.

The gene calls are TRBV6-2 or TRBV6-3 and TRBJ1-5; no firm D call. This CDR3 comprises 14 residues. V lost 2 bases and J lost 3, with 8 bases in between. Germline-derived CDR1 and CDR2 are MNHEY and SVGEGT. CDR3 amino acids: CASSYGVFNQPQHF. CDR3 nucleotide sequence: TGTGCCAGCAGTTACGGAGTGTTCAATCAGCCCCAGCATTTT.

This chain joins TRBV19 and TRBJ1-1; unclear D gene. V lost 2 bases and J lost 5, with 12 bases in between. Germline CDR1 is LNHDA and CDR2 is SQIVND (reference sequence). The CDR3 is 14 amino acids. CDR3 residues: CASSIRPGSTEAFF. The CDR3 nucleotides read TGTGCCAGTAGTATAAGACCCGGGAGTACTGAAGCTTTCTTT.